A single sample is the source of the 6 T cell receptor beta chains below, sequenced in a study of shared clonotypes between healthy human individuals. The method was immunoSEQ multiplex PCR; TCRdb's version includes in-frame clones alone and lacks a portion of them. The repertoire has hundreds of thousands of clones, roughly 79% of them found once; the top ten carry about 11%. The source material was PBMCs. The source of these receptors is a woman between 35 and 50 years old in good health. Some clones in this sample may be carry-over from other donors' samples.

The genes are TRBV28 and TRBJ2-7, with a weak D call TRBD1 (5 bases). The V and J ends lost 4 bases and 2 bases respectively, with 18 bases between them. Germline V CDR1 and CDR2: MDHEN, SYDVKM. This CDR3 spans 16 amino acids. As DNA, the CDR3 is TGTGCCAGCAGTTCTCAGGGTCGCGCAGCGACCTACGAGCAGTACTTC. Protein product: CASSSQGRAATYEQYF.

As regards this clone: Given a far larger clone just one base away, this is likely a sequencing read error. Other DNA sequences in this specimen translate into the identical CDR3. The chain links TRBV5-6 to TRBJ2-2; D is tentatively TRBD1 or TRBD2 (5 bases each). CDR1 SGHDT and CDR2 YYEEEE come from the germline V gene. The CDR3 runs 16 residues. V was clipped by 4 bases and J by 3 bases, with 16 bases between them. The CDR3 DNA reads as TGTGCCAGCAGCCCTGGGACCGGGCGGGACACCGGGGAGCTGTTTTTT. This encodes CASSPGTGRDTGELFF.

This chain connects TRBV19 to TRBJ2-3, with 11 bases aligning to TRBD2. Germline V gives CDR1 LNHDA, CDR2 SQIVND (reference sequence). The CDR3 is 15 amino acids. V shed 6 bases, J shed 2 bases, and the junction held 4 bases outside the gene matches. CDR3 coding DNA: TGTGCCAGTAGCCTGGGACTAGCGGACACAGATACGCAGTATTTT. Translation: CASSLGLADTDTQYF.

This chain links TRBV11-1 with TRBJ1-1; D unresolved. The length of the CDR3 is 13 residues. The V end lost 5 bases, the J end lost 9 bases, and 16 bases lay between the germline ends. Germline V gene data show CDR1 as SGHAT and CDR2 as FQDESV (reference sequence). This CDR3 is CASSPWVSPQAFF. The CDR3 coding sequence is TGTGCCAGCAGCCCCTGGGTTAGTCCCCAAGCTTTCTTT.

This sequence joins TRBV18 and TRBJ2-7; D unclear. Germline V gives CDR1 KGHSH, CDR2 LQKENI. CDR3 length: 13 residues. Trimming removed 8 bases from V and 2 bases from J, with 13 bases in between. The CDR3 here is CASHGFGTYEQYF. The CDR3 region has the DNA TGTGCCAGCCACGGGTTCGGAACCTACGAGCAGTACTTC.

The chain is built from TRBV27 and TRBJ1-5; D is perhaps TRBD1 (6 bases). Trimming stripped 5 bases from V and 7 bases from J, with 21 bases between. The germline gives CDR1 MNHEY, CDR2 SMNVEV (reference sequence). This CDR3 spans 16 amino acids. This CDR3 is CASSLNSRGLGQPQHF. CDR3 in DNA: TGTGCCAGCAGTCTAAATTCCAGGGGCCTTGGGCAGCCCCAGCATTTT.